A selection of T cell receptor beta chains follows, all from one sample in a study of response to subunit inactivated influenza vaccine. TCRdb redid the calling of the RT-PCR reads with MiXCR, one entry per CDR3 protein. The table has about 650,000 distinct CDR3 sequences, approximately 14% seen once. Sequencing used PBMCs from blood, obtained 11 to 12 days after vaccination. These receptors all come from a man over 45 who received an inactivated influenza vaccine. CDR3s include the opening cysteine and the closing phenylalanine or tryptophan. A D gene is named only where the DNA matches it firmly. Clone size is not always given. Where it is, it says once, few, many or a class for expanded clones.

>TRBV6-1|TRBJ2-7|.|.
CATEGSSYEQYF
TGTGCCACGGAGGGGAGCTCCTACGAGCAGTACTTC
>TRBV6-2/TRBV6-3|TRBJ2-2|few|TRBD1
CASSYGDSRGTGELFF
TGTGCCAGCAGTTACGGGGACAGTAGAGGTACCGGGGAGCTGTTTTTT
>TRBV28|TRBJ1-5|few|TRBD1
CASSDRGYKPGQPQHF
TGTGCCAGCAGCGACAGGGGATATAAACCCGGTCAGCCCCAGCATTTT
>TRBV6-1|TRBJ2-1|many|.
CASRRDFRGRAFF
TGTGCCAGCCGAAGGGACTTTCGCGGGCGAGCGTTCTTC
>TRBV25-1|TRBJ2-3|.|.
CASSAGPDTQYF
TGTGCCAGCAGTGCTGGCCCAGATACGCAGTATTTT
>TRBV7-9|TRBJ2-5|few|TRBD1
CASSLGPGQGRKTQYF
TGTGCCAGCAGCTTAGGTCCGGGACAGGGGAGGAAGACCCAGTACTTC
>TRBV12-3/TRBV12-4|TRBJ2-7|few|TRBD1
CASSTGQGRSYEQYF
TGTGCCAGCAGTACGGGACAGGGCAGGTCCTACGAGCAGTACTTC
>TRBV6-1|TRBJ2-2|few|.
CASRLAGTGELFF
TGTGCCAGCAGGCTCGCCGGCACCGGGGAGCTGTTTTTT
>TRBV12-3/TRBV12-4|TRBJ2-7|few|TRBD1
CASSTGTAPYEQYF
TGTGCCAGCAGTACCGGGACAGCGCCCTACGAGCAGTACTTC
>TRBV27|TRBJ2-2|.|TRBD2
CASSSRLAGAGGELFF
TGTGCCAGCAGTTCGAGACTAGCGGGGGCCGGGGGGGAGCTGTTTTTT
>TRBV10-3|TRBJ1-2|.|.
CAISRAYYGYTF
TGTGCCATCAGTAGAGCGTACTATGGCTACACCTTC
>TRBV18|TRBJ1-1|.|TRBD1
CASSPGQGALNTEAFF
TGTGCCAGCTCACCAGGGCAGGGGGCGTTGAACACTGAAGCTTTCTTT
>TRBV7-2|TRBJ2-5|few|.
CASSPLRVETQYF
TGTGCCAGCAGCCCCCTGAGGGTTGAGACCCAGTACTTC
>TRBV6-1|TRBJ2-5|.|TRBD2
CASSRRRVAGEETQYF
TGTGCCAGCAGTCGGCGCAGGGTAGCGGGGGAAGAGACCCAGTACTTC
>TRBV28|TRBJ1-2|.|.
CASSFPQGYGYTF
TGTGCCAGCAGTTTCCCCCAGGGCTATGGCTACACCTTC
>TRBV9|TRBJ2-3|.|TRBD2
CASSVTSGRLTDTQYF
TGTGCCAGCAGCGTAACTAGCGGGAGGTTAACAGATACGCAGTATTTT
>TRBV11-2|TRBJ2-7|few|.
CASSRAEGTYEQYF
TGTGCCAGCAGCCGGGCAGAGGGGACTTACGAGCAGTACTTC
>TRBV7-2|TRBJ1-3|many|.
CASSLAGTSGNTIYF
TGTGCCAGCAGCCTAGCCGGGACAAGTGGAAACACCATATATTTT
>TRBV2|TRBJ1-5|.|.
CASSEAREVNQPQHF
TGTGCCAGCAGTGAAGCGCGGGAGGTGAATCAGCCCCAGCATTTT
>TRBV4-2|TRBJ2-1|few|TRBD2
CASSQEPGLAGAYNEQFF
TGTGCCAGCAGCCAGGAGCCGGGACTAGCGGGAGCCTACAATGAGCAGTTCTTC
>TRBV12-3/TRBV12-4|TRBJ1-5|many|.
CASGTRGVDQPQHF
TGTGCCAGCGGCACCAGAGGGGTGGATCAGCCCCAGCATTTT
>TRBV6-5|TRBJ1-1|few|.
CASSYSPGTLRTEAFF
TGTGCCAGCAGTTACTCCCCCGGGACCCTGAGGACTGAAGCTTTCTTT
>TRBV4-2|TRBJ2-1|many|.
CASSQGGVGSNEQFF
TGTGCCAGCAGCCAGGGCGGTGTCGGGTCAAATGAGCAGTTCTTC
>TRBV12-3/TRBV12-4|TRBJ2-1|.|TRBD2
CASTLRGGDNEQFF
TGTGCCAGCACCCTCCGGGGGGGGGACAATGAGCAGTTCTTC
>TRBV20-1|TRBJ2-2|.|.
CSASKQTNTGELFF
TGCAGTGCTAGCAAACAGACGAACACCGGGGAGCTGTTTTTT
>TRBV5-1|TRBJ2-1|.|.
CASSLVGTDNFLYNEQFF
TGCGCCAGCAGCTTGGTGGGGACGGACAACTTCCTCTACAATGAGCAGTTCTTC
>TRBV10-3|TRBJ2-1|.|.
CATRGSTDAYNEQFF
TGTGCCACCCGCGGATCGACGGACGCCTACAATGAGCAGTTCTTC
>TRBV5-5|TRBJ2-5|few|.
CASSYGTSGETQYF
TGTGCCAGCAGCTACGGGACATCCGGAGAGACCCAGTACTTC